The entry below gives a single TCR beta chain sequence along with its context. What it recognizes is unknown. The data originate from a study of T cell responses to AZD1222 COVID-19 vaccine. Points from the study as a whole: Most donors were white British and more were female, and clonal diversity was possibly underestimated.

There are 14 residues in the CDR3. V was clipped by 4 bases and J by 7 bases, with 14 bases between them. The germline CDR1 and CDR2 sequences are MNHEY and SVGAGI. Sequencing was performed with immunoSEQ multiplex PCR; in TCRdb, only in-frame clones are kept and a portion is missing. The sample includes some 190,000 clones, about nine tenths of them seen just once. The chain employs TRBV6-5 and TRBJ1-5; TRBD1 is a possible D gene (6 bases). This material consisted of peripheral blood, taken 28 days after the second AZD1222 dose. This TCR was sampled from an adult who received the AZD1222 COVID-19 vaccine. CDR3 nucleotide sequence: TGTGCCAGCAGTTGGGGAGGGGGTGACCAGCCCCAGCATTTT. Protein sequence: CASSWGGGDQPQHF.